This TCR beta chain appears in the sequencing data of a study of graft-versus-host responses after intestinal transplantation. Study context: All of the recipients had induction that used anti-thymocyte globulin, then tacrolimus and steroids for approximately 3 years.

Processing released intraepithelial and lamina propria lymphocytes from the graft tissue. Sequencing was performed with immunoSEQ multiplex PCR; in TCRdb, only in-frame clones are kept and a portion is missing. The table has about 8,100 clones, 55% to 75% seen once. Whole-study results and caveats: Ileal or blood samples showed some GvH clones first, and such clones were also found in recipient marrow. Peak circulating GvH clone levels tracked with early post-transplant HvG declines.

In this sample, this clone turned up a few times. The antigen remains undetermined. This CDR3 has 14 amino acids. Trimming removed 3 bases at V and 5 bases at J, with 10 bases between. Germline CDR1 MDHEN, CDR2 SYDVKM. The source is a human patient who received an intestinal transplant, so some T cells may come from the graft donor. The source material was ileum tissue, sampled 450 to 480 days after transplant. The genes are TRBV28 and TRBJ1-4; D is ambiguous. CDR3 bases: TGTGCCAGCAGTTTCGCTGGAAACAATGAAAAACTGTTTTTT. Protein sequence: CASSFAGNNEKLFF.